This TCR beta chain was documented in a study of cytomegalovirus exposure and HLA in healthy donors. V lost 2 bases, J lost 9 bases, and 14 bases lay in between. CDR1 is SEHNR, CDR2 FQNEAQ, per germline (reference sequence). This CDR3 spans 14 amino acids. PCR used 60 Vbeta primers and 13 Jbeta primers. Assay: immunoSEQ multiplex PCR; the TCRdb copy retains only in-frame clones and omits some. The repertoire holds 150,000 to 200,000 clones, with about 77% as singletons. This clone was seen once. The origin of this receptor is a man aged 30 to 39 in good health and CMV-seronegative. The sample comprised PBMCs. The rearrangement joins TRBV7-9 to TRBJ2-1; a possible D gene is TRBD2 (6 bases). The CDR3 DNA is TGTGCCAGCAGCTTAATGCCGGAGGGCCTTGAGCAGTTCTTC. Protein sequence: CASSLMPEGLEQFF.